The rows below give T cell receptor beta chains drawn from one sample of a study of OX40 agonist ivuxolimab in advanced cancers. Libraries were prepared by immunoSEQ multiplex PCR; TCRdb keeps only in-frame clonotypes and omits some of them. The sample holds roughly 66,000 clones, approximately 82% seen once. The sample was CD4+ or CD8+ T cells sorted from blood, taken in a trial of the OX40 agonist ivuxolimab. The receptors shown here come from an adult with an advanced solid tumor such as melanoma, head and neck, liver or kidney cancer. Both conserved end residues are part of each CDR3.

cdr3_aa: CASSPRTERTDTQYF
j_call: TRBJ2-3
v_call: TRBV18

cdr3_aa: CRRDGPGHLYQETQYF
j_call: TRBJ2-5
v_call: TRBV5-3

cdr3_aa: CASGAGQGPIGELFF
j_call: TRBJ2-2
v_call: TRBV2

cdr3_aa: CASGSWTGAGNQPQHF
j_call: TRBJ1-5
v_call: TRBV12-5

cdr3_aa: CASSSDGANEQFF
j_call: TRBJ2-1
v_call: TRBV11-2

cdr3_aa: CASRQRTSGWNEQFF
j_call: TRBJ2-1
v_call: TRBV7-8

cdr3_aa: CASSKRGQGDGSNQPQHF
j_call: TRBJ1-5
v_call: TRBV19

cdr3_aa: CASVRGAADSYNEQFF
j_call: TRBJ2-1
v_call: TRBV5-1

cdr3_aa: CASSDIARGGPWNTGELFF
j_call: TRBJ2-2
v_call: TRBV6-1

cdr3_aa: CASSPNGPGTGVANEQFF
j_call: TRBJ2-1
v_call: TRBV18

cdr3_aa: CASSKEVPDRGGGF
j_call: TRBJ2-7
v_call: TRBV21-1

cdr3_aa: CASSPSTMRGGVEQFF
j_call: TRBJ2-1
v_call: TRBV7-3

cdr3_aa: CASSRQDRGVYEQYF
j_call: TRBJ2-7
v_call: TRBV7-2

cdr3_aa: CSARQGGEQYF
j_call: TRBJ2-7
v_call: TRBV20-1

cdr3_aa: CSVEDSAGDEKLFF
j_call: TRBJ1-4
v_call: TRBV29-1

cdr3_aa: CASRSTGGSTDTQYF
j_call: TRBJ2-3
v_call: TRBV2

cdr3_aa: CASSVGRGINTIYF
j_call: TRBJ1-3
v_call: TRBV9

cdr3_aa: CASHLTQVIGNQPQHF
j_call: TRBJ1-5
v_call: TRBV28

cdr3_aa: CASRLSGYNEQFF
j_call: TRBJ2-1
v_call: TRBV7-9

cdr3_aa: CASSKTGPDEKLFF
j_call: TRBJ1-4
v_call: TRBV5-6

cdr3_aa: CASSQGRTGPDEKLFF
j_call: TRBJ1-4
v_call: TRBV4-1

cdr3_aa: CASSLAKGSGELFF
j_call: TRBJ2-2
v_call: TRBV7-7

cdr3_aa: CASSLRGTGELFF
j_call: TRBJ2-2
v_call: TRBV7-2

cdr3_aa: CASSLAASGRSNEQFF
j_call: TRBJ2-1
v_call: TRBV7-9

cdr3_aa: CASSLNGQGDTEAFF
j_call: TRBJ1-1
v_call: TRBV7-8

cdr3_aa: CASSPTTGTSTGELFF
j_call: TRBJ2-2
v_call: TRBV7-2

cdr3_aa: CASSKQGLMNTEAFF
j_call: TRBJ1-1
v_call: TRBV5-4

cdr3_aa: CASSQEGTGRDYGYTF
j_call: TRBJ1-2
v_call: TRBV14

cdr3_aa: CASSPGQGNYGYTF
j_call: TRBJ1-2
v_call: TRBV2

cdr3_aa: CAWSVAGVTEAFF
j_call: TRBJ1-1
v_call: TRBV30

cdr3_aa: CASSLKGGDYGYTF
j_call: TRBJ1-2
v_call: TRBV27

cdr3_aa: CAWSVPGTSLETQYF
j_call: TRBJ2-5
v_call: TRBV30

cdr3_aa: CASSSGGGSQETQYF
j_call: TRBJ2-5
v_call: TRBV28

cdr3_aa: CASSLGFSEAFF
j_call: TRBJ1-1
v_call: TRBV5-4

cdr3_aa: CASFTAEYNEQFF
j_call: TRBJ2-1
v_call: TRBV18

cdr3_aa: CASSLGQNTGELFF
j_call: TRBJ2-2
v_call: TRBV5-1

cdr3_aa: CATSRDQGRQFF
j_call: TRBJ2-1
v_call: TRBV15

cdr3_aa: CASSQTGFGTGTGANVLTF
j_call: TRBJ2-6
v_call: TRBV4-1

cdr3_aa: CASSFRGLAGVRWETQYF
j_call: TRBJ2-5
v_call: TRBV27

cdr3_aa: CASSLEIGRDYGYTF
j_call: TRBJ1-2
v_call: TRBV5-4